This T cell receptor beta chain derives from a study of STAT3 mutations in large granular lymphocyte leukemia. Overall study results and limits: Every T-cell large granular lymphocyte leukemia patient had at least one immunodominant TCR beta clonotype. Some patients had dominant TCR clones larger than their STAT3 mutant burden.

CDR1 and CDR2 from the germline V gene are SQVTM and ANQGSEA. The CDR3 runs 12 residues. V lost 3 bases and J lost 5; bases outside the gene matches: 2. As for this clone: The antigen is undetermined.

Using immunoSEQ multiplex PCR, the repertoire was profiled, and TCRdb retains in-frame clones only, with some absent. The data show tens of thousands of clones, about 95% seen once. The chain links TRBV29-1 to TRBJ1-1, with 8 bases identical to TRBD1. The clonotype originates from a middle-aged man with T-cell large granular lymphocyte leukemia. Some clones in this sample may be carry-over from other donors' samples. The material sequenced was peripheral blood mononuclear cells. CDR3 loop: CSVERTGTEAFF. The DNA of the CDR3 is TGCAGCGTTGAGCGGACAGGGACTGAAGCTTTCTTT.